These 8 T cell receptor beta chains share one sample of origin, sequenced in a study of OX40 agonist ivuxolimab in advanced cancers. Only in-frame clones appear in the TCRdb table, and some are missing; sequencing was by immunoSEQ multiplex PCR. The sample lists fewer than 30,000 clones; more than 70% were seen once. The starting material was CD4+ or CD8+ T cells sorted from blood, obtained in a trial of the OX40 agonist ivuxolimab. These receptors were taken from an adult with an advanced solid tumor such as melanoma, head and neck, liver or kidney cancer.

The chain recombines TRBV27 with TRBJ2-3; D is ambiguous. V was clipped by 3 bases and J by 3 bases, with 10 bases between them. The CDR3 runs to 14 residues. Germline lookup yields CDR1 MNHEY and CDR2 SMNVEV (reference sequence). The DNA of the CDR3 is TGTGCCAGCAGTTTTACGGGCCCAACAGATACGCAGTATTTT. Protein: CASSFTGPTDTQYF.

This chain connects TRBV4-2 to TRBJ2-2, with 8 positions matching TRBD1. CDR3 length equals 15 residues. Trimming cost V 4 bases and J 4 bases; bases outside gene matches: 5. Germline CDR1 LGHNA, CDR2 YNFKEQ. For the CDR3, the DNA is TGTGCCAGCAGCCCTGTCGACAGGGGCACCGGGGAGCTGTTTTTT. Residues: CASSPVDRGTGELFF.

The chain uses TRBV5-4 and TRBJ2-5; no reliable D call. The CDR3 is made up of 13 amino acids. In germline, CDR1 is SGHNT, CDR2 YYREEE (reference sequence). The ends were cut back, 5 bases at V and 4 bases at J, with 12 bases in the middle. CDR3 nucleotide sequence: TGTGCCAGCAGTTCGGTCGATACAGAGACCCAGTACTTC. Its protein is CASSSVDTETQYF.

J is TRBJ2-5 and V is TRBV2; D remains unclear. The V gene's germline CDR1 is SNHLY and CDR2 FYNNEI. The CDR3 runs 12 residues. V was clipped by 4 bases and J by 2 bases, with 5 bases between them. The CDR3 spells CASSGYQETQYF. CDR3 DNA: TGTGCCAGCAGTGGCTATCAAGAGACCCAGTACTTC.

V and J are TRBV27 and TRBJ1-5; TRBD1 matches 8 bases. V was clipped by 3 bases and J by 6 bases; unmatched bases: 4. The CDR3 spans 14 residues. Germline V lookup: CDR1 MNHEY, CDR2 SMNVEV (reference sequence). The CDR3 DNA reads TGTGCCAGCAGTTTGTCAGGGGGCGGTCAGCCCCAGCATTTT. It translates to CASSLSGGGQPQHF.

This chain connects TRBV5-8 to TRBJ2-1; D gene unclear. The CDR3 length is 15 residues. The germline V and J ends were trimmed by 0 bases and 0 bases, with 7 bases remaining between them. From germline, CDR1 is SGHTS and CDR2 YDEGEE. The CDR3 bases are TGTGCCAGCAGCTTGGGTCTAAGCTCCTACAATGAGCAGTTCTTC. Amino acid sequence: CASSLGLSSYNEQFF.

The rearrangement uses TRBV5-4 and TRBJ1-2, with no clear D. V lost 0 bases, J lost 2 bases, and 8 bases lay in between. Germline CDR1 is SGHNT and CDR2 is YYREEE (reference sequence). The CDR3 is made up of 14 amino acids. CDR3 residues: CASSLVSMNYGYTF. The CDR3 region has the DNA TGTGCCAGCAGCTTGGTCTCAATGAACTATGGCTACACCTTC. Complete variable domain (other parts from reference TRBV5-4 and TRBJ1-2): ETGVTQSPTHLIKTRGQQVTLRCSSQSGHNTVSWYQQALGQGPQFIFQYYREEENGRGNFPPRFSGLQFPNYSSELNVNALELDDSALYLCASSLVSMNYGYTFGSGTRLTVV.

The chain joins TRBV25-1 to TRBJ2-7, with unresolved D. V was clipped by 4 bases and J by 1 base, with 8 bases between them. The CDR3 covers 13 residues. Germline values: CDR1 MGHDK, CDR2 SYGVNS. The CDR3 DNA reads TGTGCCAGCAGTGGCGGAGCTTCCTACGAGCAGTACTTC. Residues: CASSGGASYEQYF.